These 28 T cell receptor beta chains came from one sample sequenced in a study of blood T cells in healthy people across ages. Sample-barcoded 5' priming and a J-beta primer mix drove a second PCR of roughly 6 to 12 cycles. TCRdb analysed the 5' RACE reads with MiXCR anew, one entry per CDR3 protein. This sample has 1.5 million to 2 million distinct CDR3 sequences; roughly 30% occur once, and the top ten carry 11%. The specimen sequenced was blood. Every receptor here comes from a woman aged 30 to 39 in good health.

V usage is TRBV7-2 and J usage is TRBJ2-1; no definite D call. V lost 3 bases and J lost 8, with 8 bases in between. The CDR3 consists of 12 residues. Germline CDR1 reads SGHTA; CDR2 reads FQGNSA. CDR3 nucleotides: TGTGCCAGCAGCTTGAAGGTCCATGAGCAGTTCTTC. This gives the protein CASSLKVHEQFF.

This rearrangement joins TRBV7-3 to TRBJ1-2; D gene unclear. Per germline, CDR1 SGHTA and CDR2 FQGTGA. Trimming removed 0 bases from V and 0 bases from J, with 8 bases in between. This CDR3 has 15 amino acids. The CDR3 spells CASSLTAKTNYGYTF. In nucleotides, the CDR3 is TGTGCCAGCAGCTTAACGGCGAAAACTAACTATGGCTACACCTTC.

This clonotype has a handful of counts. This chain connects TRBV20-1 to TRBJ2-7; 11 positions agree with TRBD2. V dropped 6 bases and J dropped 6; count of bases not matched to a gene: 10. CDR1 is DFQATT, CDR2 SNEGSKA, per germline (reference sequence). CDR3 length: 14 amino acids. CDR3 residues: CSAPPVAGGREQYF. The CDR3 DNA follows: TGCAGTGCACCGCCGGTAGCGGGGGGGCGCGAGCAGTACTTC.

This clonotype was seen a few times. The genes are TRBV10-3 and TRBJ2-7; 9 positions agree with TRBD1. Germline trimming cut 0 bases from V and 5 bases from J; bases unmatched to any gene: 11. Germline CDR1 reads ENHRY; CDR2 reads SYGVKD. The CDR3 has 17 residues. As DNA, the CDR3 is TGTGCCATCAGTGAGTCAGGTGGGACAGGGAATTACCACGAGCAGTACTTC. Its protein product is CAISESGGTGNYHEQYF.

V gene TRBV20-1 combines with J gene TRBJ1-1; no reliable D call. The CDR3 contains 12 residues. V was cut by 2 bases and J by 7 bases, with 11 bases left in between. Germline V gene data show CDR1 as DFQATT and CDR2 as SNEGSKA (reference sequence). The CDR3 spells CSARPGSREAFF. For the CDR3, the DNA is TGCAGTGCTAGACCGGGGAGTCGTGAAGCTTTCTTT.

This clonotype was seen a few times. This rearrangement joins TRBV12-3 or TRBV12-4 to TRBJ2-1, with D unresolved. This CDR3 has 13 amino acids. Deletions cut 2 bases from V and 9 bases from J, with 11 bases between. CDR3 sequence reads: CASSLLWGSEQFF. The CDR3 DNA reads as TGTGCCAGCAGTTTACTGTGGGGTAGTGAGCAGTTCTTC.

DNA of the CDR3: TGTGCCAGCAGTTTAGGACAGATGGAAGAGACCCAGTACTTC. This sequence encodes CASSLGQMEETQYF. V gene TRBV12-3 or TRBV12-4 combines with J gene TRBJ2-5; D possibly corresponds to TRBD1 (5 bases). The CDR3 has 14 amino acids. V lost 1 base and J lost 3, with 9 bases in between.

This clonotype was observed a handful of times. This sequence joins TRBV7-9 and TRBJ1-2, with 9 bases that match TRBD1. Per germline, CDR1 SEHNR and CDR2 FQNEAQ (reference sequence). The CDR3 is 14 residues long. Trimming cost V 5 bases and J 6 bases; bases outside gene matches: 7. The CDR3 DNA reads as TGTGCCAGCAGCGGGACCGGGACAGGGAATGGCTACACCTTC. Protein product: CASSGTGTGNGYTF.

The chain has TRBV6-5 and TRBJ2-5; 12 nucleotides align to TRBD2. V lost 2 bases to trimming and J lost 6 bases; unmatched junction nucleotides: 10. Germline CDR1 MNHEY, CDR2 SVGAGI. This CDR3 has 17 residues. The chain's CDR3 is CASSYHDGLAGSKTQYF. CDR3 sequence (DNA): TGTGCCAGCAGTTACCATGACGGACTAGCGGGGTCTAAGACCCAGTACTTC.

This rearrangement joins TRBV28 to TRBJ2-1; no firm D call. The CDR3 sequence is 13 residues long. Trimming stripped 7 bases from V and 7 bases from J, with 14 bases between. In germline, CDR1 is MDHEN, CDR2 SYDVKM. The CDR3 here is CASNVGNWNEQFF. The CDR3 DNA reads as TGTGCCAGCAATGTGGGCAACTGGAATGAGCAGTTCTTC.

This clonotype was seen repeatedly, ten times or more. DNA for the CDR3: TGCAGCGTTAATACGGGACAGGGGGTATACAATGAGCAGTTCTTC. Translated, it gives CSVNTGQGVYNEQFF. The chain employs TRBV29-1 and TRBJ2-1; 11 bases are shared with TRBD1. Losses at the gene ends were 5 bases for V and 4 bases for J; bases not matched to a gene: 7. The CDR3 extends over 15 amino acids. CDR1 SQVTM and CDR2 ANQGSEA come from the germline V gene.

The rearrangement joins TRBV7-9 to TRBJ2-7; possibly TRBD1 for D (6 bases). Deletions cut 4 bases from V and 7 bases from J, with 14 bases between. Germline V lookup: CDR1 SEHNR, CDR2 FQNEAQ (reference sequence). CDR3 length: 13 residues. The CDR3 reads CASSSQGFREQYF. In DNA form, the CDR3 reads TGTGCCAGCAGCTCACAGGGTTTCCGGGAGCAGTACTTC.

CDR3 amino acids: CASSLGGQGSYGYTF. The CDR3 DNA reads as TGTGCCAGCAGCTTAGGGGGACAGGGTAGCTATGGCTACACCTTC. V is TRBV7-6 and J is TRBJ1-2, with 9 nucleotides matching TRBD1. J lost 4 bases, V lost 1 base, and 4 bases had no gene match. Germline V CDR1 and CDR2: SGHVS, FNYEAQ. The CDR3 consists of 15 residues.

CDR3 bases: TGTGCCAGCAGTTTTACTCCGGCGGGCGAGCAGTACTTC. It is translated as CASSFTPAGEQYF. The chain carries TRBV12-3 or TRBV12-4 and TRBJ2-5; TRBD2 might be the D (5 bases). The tail of the sequence fits TRBJ2-7 better, so the J call may be wrong. The CDR3 consists of 13 residues.

The CDR3 region has the DNA TGTGCCAGCAGCCAAGAAGGGGTTCGGGGCCAAGAGACCCAGTACTTC. This translates into CASSQEGVRGQETQYF. This chain connects TRBV14 to TRBJ2-5; D tentatively reads TRBD1 or TRBD2 (5 bases each). CDR3 length equals 16 residues. The germline V and J ends were trimmed by 0 bases and 1 base, with 12 bases remaining between them. Germline CDR1 and CDR2: SGHDN and FVKESK.

This clonotype was seen more than once but under ten times. This chain connects TRBV7-9 to TRBJ2-5; D gene ambiguous. This CDR3 spans 15 amino acids. Germline CDR1 reads SEHNR; CDR2 reads FQNEAQ (reference sequence). Trimming cost V 1 base and J 5 bases, with 14 bases left between them. CDR3 coding DNA: TGTGCCAGCAGCTTAGTGCGCGCCACGTCCGAGACCCAGTACTTC. Translating it yields CASSLVRATSETQYF.

Note on this clonotype: Just one base apart from a much larger clone, this may be a read error. The chain carries TRBV4-2 and TRBJ2-1; D unclear. The CDR3 length is 14 residues. Trimming removed 0 bases at V and 9 bases at J, with 12 bases between. Germline loops: CDR1 LGHNA, CDR2 YNFKEQ. The CDR3 DNA is TGTGCCAGCAGCCAAGACGCTCGGAGAGCTGAGCAGTTCTTC. Translation gives CASSQDARRAEQFF.

This clonotype has a handful of counts. The chain recombines TRBV28 with TRBJ2-1, with D possibly matching TRBD1 (5 bases). V dropped 8 bases and J dropped 5 bases, with 16 bases sitting between them. CDR1 is MDHEN, CDR2 SYDVKM, per germline. The CDR3 is 14 amino acids. CDR3 loop: CASRVGLFDNEQFF. Here the CDR3 DNA reads TGTGCCAGCCGCGTGGGGCTTTTTGACAATGAGCAGTTCTTC.

The gene calls are TRBV20-1 and TRBJ1-2; 9 bases agree with TRBD1. The CDR3 extends over 14 amino acids. Germline CDR1 is DFQATT and CDR2 is SNEGSKA (reference sequence). V was clipped by 2 bases and J by 6 bases; unmatched bases: 7. For the CDR3, the DNA is TGCAGTGCTAGACCAACCTGGGACAGGGATGGCTACACCTTC. Translation gives CSARPTWDRDGYTF.

The sample holds a few counts of this clonotype. This chain connects TRBV9 to TRBJ1-2; D uncertain. Per the germline V gene, CDR1 is SGDLS and CDR2 is YYNGEE. The V gene lost 3 bases and the J gene lost 5 bases, with 17 bases spanning the gap. The CDR3 is 15 amino acids. The CDR3 protein is CASSAVRAPSYGYTF. DNA for the CDR3: TGTGCCAGCAGCGCGGTCCGGGCCCCATCTTATGGCTACACCTTC.

Notes on this clonotype: Since a much larger clone is just one base distant, this may be a read error. CDR3 DNA: TGCAGTGCTAGTGGCCCCGGGATAGGGGGCGATGAGCAGTTCTTC. This encodes CSASGPGIGGDEQFF. The J gene is TRBJ2-1, the V gene TRBV20-1; 7 bases are a match to TRBD1. After removal of 3 bases from V and 8 bases from J, the junction contained 13 bases not matched to a gene. Germline V gene lookup returns CDR1 DFQATT and CDR2 SNEGSKA (reference sequence). The CDR3 totals 15 residues.

Remarks on this clonotype: An end of the junction does not agree with germline; a read error may underlie this. This rearrangement joins TRBV20-1 to TRBJ2-1, with D possibly TRBD1 on 6 matching bases. In germline, CDR1 is DFQATT, CDR2 SNEGSKA (reference sequence). The CDR3 contains 14 residues. DNA for the CDR3: TGCAGTGCGCGAACCGGGACAAACTACGATGAGCAGTTCTTC. Translating it yields CSARTGTNYDEQFF.

The chain uses TRBV12-3 or TRBV12-4 and TRBJ1-5, with D tentatively TRBD1 (5 bases). CDR3 length: 12 amino acids. The V end was cut by 6 bases, the J end by 14 bases, with 17 bases between. CDR3 DNA sequence: TGTGCCAGCAGGACGGACGGGGGTGGGAAGCATTTT. Amino acid sequence: CASRTDGGGKHF.

The rearrangement uses TRBV28 and TRBJ2-5, with 13 nucleotides matching TRBD2. V trimming: 6 bases; J trimming: 5 bases; junction bases outside the gene matches: 15. In germline, CDR1 is MDHEN, CDR2 SYDVKM. The CDR3 extends over 18 amino acids. This CDR3 is CASSSGLAGLLTGETQYF. The CDR3 DNA reads TGTGCCAGCAGCTCGGGACTAGCGGGACTCCTCACCGGGGAGACCCAGTACTTC.

This clonotype was picked up one time. The V gene is TRBV20-1, the J gene TRBJ2-3; tentatively, D is TRBD1 (6 bases). Germline CDR1 reads DFQATT; CDR2 reads SNEGSKA (reference sequence). The CDR3 length is 16 residues. Trimming removed 0 bases at V and 14 bases at J, with 27 bases between. The DNA for the CDR3 is TGCAGTGCTAGAGACGCGAGGACAGCAAACACCGGGGAGCTGTATTTT. It yields the protein CSARDARTANTGELYF.

Concerning this clonotype: Mismatch with germline at one junction end may stem from a read error. The CDR3 DNA reads as TGTGCCGGCAGCCCCTCCCAAGTGGGGGCCGAGACCCAGTACTTC. Translated: CAGSPSQVGAETQYF. The chain is built from TRBV3-1 and TRBJ2-7; TRBD1 might be the D (6 bases). The DNA end is a closer match to TRBJ2-5, so the J assignment may be wrong. The CDR3 is made up of 15 amino acids. Per the germline V gene, CDR1 is LGHDT and CDR2 is YNNKEL (reference sequence).

Concerning this clonotype: A much bigger clone sits one base away, suggesting this may be a read error. V gene TRBV11-2 combines with J gene TRBJ2-7; no clear D gene. The CDR3 spans 13 residues. CDR1 and CDR2 (germline): SGHAT, FQNNGV. Trimming pared 4 bases from V and 1 base from J, leaving 8 bases between. CDR3 in DNA: TGTGCCAGCAGCTCGGTCAGGTCCTACGAGCAGTACTTC. Residues: CASSSVRSYEQYF.

In this sample, this clonotype turned up a few times. The rearrangement uses TRBV29-1 and TRBJ2-1; possible D gene TRBD1, 6 bases. The germline V gene has CDR1 SQVTM and CDR2 ANQGSEA. The CDR3 covers 13 residues. Trimming left V 7 bases short and J 9 bases short, with 19 bases between. Here the CDR3 reads CSALQGPVGEQFF. The CDR3 bases are TGCAGCGCCCTACAGGGACCAGTAGGTGAGCAGTTCTTC.